The present T cell receptor (beta chain) was sequenced within a study of T-cell reconstitution after alpha-beta-depleted transplantation in children. Study-wide results and limits: One year post-transplant, T-cell counts and diversity were largely derived from T cells produced anew. Reportedly, roughly two months post-transplant, alpha-beta T cells arose from several hundred expanded graft clones. Recipient T cells and thymic progenitors that survived gave rise to the high TCRbeta diversity observed at day 60 in some patients.

The germline gives CDR1 SGHRS, CDR2 YFSETQ. V was pared by 2 bases and J by 0 bases, with 8 bases of the junction left unmatched. The CDR3 covers 17 residues. TCRbeta library preparation incorporated unique molecular identifiers. TCRdb re-derived calls from the PCR reads in MiXCR, one entry per CDR3 protein. The sample holds fewer than 550,000 distinct CDR3 sequences, about an eighth seen once. This clonotype showed up many times. Its antigen remains unknown. The clonotype comes from a female patient aged 2-9 years who had a stem cell transplant for aplastic anemia, so the T cells may come from the graft donor. Specimen: PBMCs, mostly from graft donor cells, collected 180 days after TCRalphabeta/CD19-depleted stem cell transplant. The chain recombines TRBV5-1 with TRBJ2-1; 7 bases map to TRBD1. In DNA, the CDR3 is TGCGCCAGCAGCTTTTTAACAGGGGATAGCTCCTACAATGAGCAGTTCTTC. Protein product: CASSFLTGDSSYNEQFF.